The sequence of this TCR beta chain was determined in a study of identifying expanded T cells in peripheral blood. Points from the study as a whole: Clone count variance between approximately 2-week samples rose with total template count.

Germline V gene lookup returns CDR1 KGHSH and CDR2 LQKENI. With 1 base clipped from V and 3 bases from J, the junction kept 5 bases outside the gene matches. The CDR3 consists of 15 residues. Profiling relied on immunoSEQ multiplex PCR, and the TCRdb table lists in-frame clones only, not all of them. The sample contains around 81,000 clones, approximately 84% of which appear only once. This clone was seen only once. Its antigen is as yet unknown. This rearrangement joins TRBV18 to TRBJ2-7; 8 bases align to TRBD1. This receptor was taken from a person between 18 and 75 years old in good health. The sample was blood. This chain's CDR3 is CASSPLPGQDYEQYF. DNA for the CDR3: TGTGCCAGCTCACCACTACCGGGACAGGACTACGAGCAGTACTTC.